The 12 T cell receptor beta chains in this list originate from one sample, sequenced in a study of blood T cell repertoires in COVID-19. The data were produced by immunoSEQ multiplex PCR, yet TCRdb's version contains in-frame clones alone and is incomplete. The sample lists 70,000 to 85,000 clones, 75% to 90% occurring once. The specimen was peripheral blood. These receptors were obtained from a woman aged 45-60 years with active or convalescent COVID-19.

This chain uses TRBV4-3 with TRBJ1-3, with a possible D match to TRBD1 (5 bases). Trimming pared 0 bases from V and 0 bases from J, leaving 15 bases between. The CDR3 runs 18 residues. Looked up from germline, CDR1 is LGHNA and CDR2 is YSLEER. The CDR3 loop is CASSQDGGGASSGNTIYF. Written as DNA, the CDR3 is TGCGCCAGCAGCCAAGATGGCGGAGGGGCTTCCTCTGGAAACACCATATATTTT.

CDR3 region: CASSFGGEETQYF. CDR3 in DNA: TGTGCCAGCAGTTTCGGGGGGGAAGAGACCCAGTACTTC. The V call is TRBV12-3 or TRBV12-4, the J call TRBJ2-5; 8 bases are a match to TRBD2. V lost 3 bases to trimming and J lost 3 bases; unmatched junction nucleotides: 0. This CDR3 spans 13 amino acids.

A single count supports this clone. The chain couples TRBV7-2 to TRBJ2-7, with D unclear. Trimming stripped 1 base from V and 6 bases from J, with 13 bases between. Germline V lookup: CDR1 SGHTA, CDR2 FQGNSA. The CDR3 extends over 14 amino acids. In DNA, the CDR3 is TGTGCCAGCAGCTTAGTGGCTAGAGGCGGCGAGCAGTACTTC. Translated: CASSLVARGGEQYF.

This chain links TRBV5-6 with TRBJ1-2; D ambiguous. Looked up from germline, CDR1 is SGHDT and CDR2 is YYEEEE. The CDR3 consists of 11 residues. Between the trimmed V and J ends, which lost 0 bases and 8 bases, there was a span of 5 bases. The CDR3 reads CASSLGGGYTF. DNA of the CDR3: TGTGCCAGCAGCTTGGGAGGCGGCTACACCTTC.

V usage is TRBV7-3 and J usage is TRBJ2-1; 7 bases agree with TRBD2. CDR3 size: 12 residues. The V segment lost 8 bases and the J segment 2 bases; nucleotides outside the gene matches: 0. CDR1 and CDR2 from the germline V gene are SGHTA and FQGTGA. The CDR3 loop is CASGGAYNEQFF. The DNA for the CDR3 is TGTGCCAGCGGGGGGGCCTACAATGAGCAGTTCTTC.

This clone was observed a handful of times. CDR3 sequence (DNA): TGTGCCAGCAGCTTACAGGAGAACACTGAAGCTTTCTTT. Translation gives CASSLQENTEAFF. V gene TRBV7-3 combines with J gene TRBJ1-1; D call uncertain. The germline V gene encodes CDR1 SGHTA and CDR2 FQGTGA. This CDR3 spans 13 amino acids. V lost 2 bases and J 1 base, leaving 5 bases between the germline ends.

This chain connects TRBV9 to TRBJ2-1, with D possibly matching TRBD2 (6 bases). Germline V gene data show CDR1 as SGDLS and CDR2 as YYNGEE. V lost 3 bases to trimming and J lost 9 bases, with 7 bases between them. The CDR3 extends over 11 amino acids. CDR3 region: CASSEGGEQFF. The CDR3 bases are TGTGCCAGCAGCGAGGGAGGTGAGCAGTTCTTC. Drawing the rest from reference TRBV9 and TRBJ2-1, the complete variable domain is DSGVTQTPKHLITATGQRVTLRCSPRSGDLSVYWYQQSLDQGLQFLIQYYNGEERAKGNILERFSAQQFPDLHSELNLSSLELGDSALYFCASSEGGEQFFGPGTRLTVL.

The rearrangement joins TRBV24-1 to TRBJ1-2, with 8 bases identical to TRBD1. The J segment lost 8 bases and the V segment lost 3 bases, leaving 4 bases of the junction unmatched. Germline values: CDR1 KGHDR, CDR2 SFDVKD. The CDR3 has 13 residues. The CDR3 bases are TGTGCCACCAGTGATCAGGGGGCAGTGGGCTACACCTTC. Protein sequence: CATSDQGAVGYTF.

The chain has TRBV19 and TRBJ2-2; 11 bases agree with TRBD2. Germline assignment: CDR1 LNHDA and CDR2 SQIVND (reference sequence). The J segment lost 7 bases and the V segment lost 9 bases, leaving 1 base of the junction unmatched. The CDR3 has 12 residues. The CDR3 protein is CASGLAGGELFF. CDR3 sequence (DNA): TGTGCCAGCGGACTAGCGGGCGGGGAGCTGTTTTTT.

The chain joins TRBV5-8 to TRBJ2-1; TRBD1 aligns across 7 bases. Germline assignment: CDR1 SGHTS and CDR2 YDEGEE. Germline trimming cut 3 bases from V and 8 bases from J; bases unmatched to any gene: 8. CDR3 length: 14 amino acids. The CDR3 DNA reads TGTGCCAGCAGCTCAAGCACGACAGGGCATGAGCAGTTCTTC. Translation gives CASSSSTTGHEQFF. Supplemented by reference TRBV5-8 and TRBJ2-1, the full variable domain reads EAGVTQSPTHLIKTRGQQATLRCSPISGHTSVYWYQQALGLGLQFLLWYDEGEERNRGNFPPRFSGRQFPNYSSELNVNALELEDSALYLCASSSSTTGHEQFFGPGTRLTVL.

This clone was counted a single time. J is TRBJ2-6 and V is TRBV6-2 or TRBV6-3; 11 nucleotides align to TRBD2. This CDR3 region has 18 residues. Germline CDR1 MNHEY, CDR2 SVGEGT. Trimming cost V 2 bases and J 2 bases; bases outside gene matches: 5. CDR3 amino acids: CASSYVLAGGTGANVLTF. The CDR3 region has the DNA TGTGCCAGCAGTTACGTCCTAGCGGGGGGTACTGGGGCCAACGTCCTGACTTTC.

This clone was seen only once. The chain links TRBV5-8 to TRBJ1-5; the match to TRBD1 covers 9 bases. CDR1 and CDR2 from the germline V gene are SGHTS and YDEGEE. The CDR3 runs to 16 residues. Trimming cost V 5 bases and J 7 bases; bases outside gene matches: 13. The CDR3, as DNA: TGTGCCAGCAGAACCGGGACAGGGTCCCTTGGACAGCCCCAGCATTTT. Its protein is CASRTGTGSLGQPQHF.